Following are 25 T cell receptor beta chains from one sample sequenced in a study of OX40 agonist ivuxolimab in advanced cancers. The data were produced by immunoSEQ multiplex PCR, yet TCRdb's version contains in-frame clones alone and is incomplete. The sample carries 65,000 to 85,000 clones, more than 85% recorded once. Sequencing used CD4+ or CD8+ T cells sorted from blood, obtained in a trial of the OX40 agonist ivuxolimab. All receptors come from an adult with an advanced solid tumor such as melanoma, head and neck, liver or kidney cancer.

The chain recombines TRBV13 with TRBJ2-5; the match to TRBD1 covers 7 bases. CDR1 and CDR2 (germline): PRHDT, FYEKMQ (reference sequence). The CDR3 sequence is 14 residues long. Germline trimming cut 5 bases from V and 2 bases from J; bases unmatched to any gene: 5. CDR3 amino acids: CASSLRTGQETQYF. The CDR3, as DNA: TGTGCCAGCAGCCTAAGGACAGGTCAAGAGACCCAGTACTTC.

The CDR3 coding sequence is TGCAGCGTAGCCGGGACAGAGAACACTGAAGCTTTCTTT. Protein: CSVAGTENTEAFF. The V and J genes are TRBV29-1 and TRBJ1-1, with TRBD1 matching 7 bases. CDR3 size: 13 residues. The germline V gene encodes CDR1 SQVTM and CDR2 ANQGSEA. V was clipped by 6 bases and J by 1 base; unmatched bases: 5.

The gene calls are TRBV27 and TRBJ2-3; TRBD2 matches 16 bases. The V gene's germline CDR1 is MNHEY and CDR2 SMNVEV (reference sequence). Trimming removed 4 bases from V and 4 bases from J; junction bases left unmatched: 11. The length of the CDR3 is 19 residues. The CDR3 is CASSSVPGLAGGPSDTQYF. The CDR3, as DNA: TGTGCCAGCAGTTCCGTCCCGGGACTAGCGGGGGGGCCGTCAGATACGCAGTATTTT.

This sequence joins TRBV19 and TRBJ1-2; D unresolved. Looked up from germline, CDR1 is LNHDA and CDR2 is SQIVND (reference sequence). The CDR3 runs to 15 residues. Trimming left V 1 base short and J 6 bases short, with 15 bases between. DNA of the CDR3: TGTGCCAGTAGTATAGGGTGGGAGGAAGCCGATGGCTACACCTTC. It codes for CASSIGWEEADGYTF.

The chain uses TRBV6-4 and TRBJ1-1; 10 nucleotides line up with TRBD1. The CDR3 length is 15 residues. Germline values: CDR1 MRHNA, CDR2 SNTAGT. V gave up 8 bases and J gave up 0 bases; unmatched junction bases: 6. The DNA of the CDR3 is TGTGCCAGCCGAGGGGACAGGGGAATGAACACTGAAGCTTTCTTT. Amino acid sequence: CASRGDRGMNTEAFF.

This chain joins TRBV14 and TRBJ2-7; the D is unclear. With 2 bases removed from V and 3 bases from J, the gap between germline ends came to 8 bases. The CDR3 sequence is 13 residues long. Per germline, CDR1 SGHDN and CDR2 FVKESK. In DNA, the CDR3 is TGTGCCAGCAGCCAATGGGCGAACTACGAGCAGTACTTC. As protein: CASSQWANYEQYF. Full variable domain (outside the CDR3, taken from reference TRBV14 and TRBJ2-7): EAGVTQFPSHSVIEKGQTVTLRCDPISGHDNLYWYRRVMGKEIKFLLHFVKESKQDESGMPNNRFLAERTGGTYSTLKVQPAELEDSGVYFCASSQWANYEQYFGPGTRLTVT.

This chain joins TRBV2 and TRBJ2-7; possible D gene TRBD2, 5 bases. Germline assignment: CDR1 SNHLY and CDR2 FYNNEI. CDR3 length: 11 residues. V was trimmed by 6 bases and J by 4 bases, leaving 7 bases between them. CDR3 in DNA: TGTGCCAGCAGGTCGGGGTACGAGCAGTACTTC. As protein: CASRSGYEQYF. Full variable domain (outside the CDR3, taken from reference TRBV2 and TRBJ2-7): EPEVTQTPSHQVTQMGQEVILRCVPISNHLYFYWYRQILGQKVEFLVSFYNNEISEKSEIFDDQFSVERPDGSNFTLKIRSTKLEDSAMYFCASRSGYEQYFGPGTRLTVT.

The rearrangement uses TRBV7-9 and TRBJ2-1; the match to TRBD1 covers 9 bases. Germline V lookup: CDR1 SEHNR, CDR2 FQNEAQ (reference sequence). The CDR3 is 13 residues long. Germline trimming cut 7 bases from V and 6 bases from J; bases unmatched to any gene: 4. The CDR3 loop is CASIRTGVNEQFF. As DNA, the CDR3 is TGTGCCAGCATCCGGACAGGGGTCAATGAGCAGTTCTTC. Together with reference TRBV7-9 and TRBJ2-1, the CDR3 gives the full variable domain: DTGVSQNPRHKITKRGQNVTFRCDPISEHNRLYWYRQTLGQGPEFLTYFQNEAQLEKSRLLSDRFSAERPKGSFSTLEIQRTEQGDSAMYLCASIRTGVNEQFFGPGTRLTVL.

The CDR3 loop is CASSDGGTASSYNSPLHF. CDR3 bases: TGTGCCAGCAGTGATGGTGGGACGGCCAGCTCCTATAATTCACCCCTCCACTTT. V and J are TRBV6-1 and TRBJ1-6; possible D gene TRBD1, 5 bases. CDR1 and CDR2 (germline): MNHNS, SASEGT. Trimming left V 3 bases short and J 0 bases short, with 15 bases between. The CDR3 loop spans 18 amino acids.

The rearrangement links TRBV9 to TRBJ2-7; a possible D gene is TRBD2 (5 bases). Trimming took off 0 bases at V and 5 bases at J, with 12 bases between the two ends. The CDR3 length is 14 residues. Germline assignment: CDR1 SGDLS and CDR2 YYNGEE. CDR3 amino acids: CASSVAGIGNEQYF. As DNA, the CDR3 is TGTGCCAGCAGCGTAGCCGGGATAGGTAACGAGCAGTACTTC. Full variable domain (missing parts from reference TRBV9 and TRBJ2-7): DSGVTQTPKHLITATGQRVTLRCSPRSGDLSVYWYQQSLDQGLQFLIQYYNGEERAKGNILERFSAQQFPDLHSELNLSSLELGDSALYFCASSVAGIGNEQYFGPGTRLTVT.

This clone is categorized as medium-sized (0.01 to 0.1%). This chain uses TRBV11-2 with TRBJ1-2, with TRBD1 identical over 10 bases. The CDR3 length is 14 residues. Losses at the gene ends were 3 bases for V and 4 bases for J; bases not matched to a gene: 2. In germline, CDR1 is SGHAT, CDR2 FQNNGV. CDR3 sequence: CASSLGQGTYGYTF. CDR3 in DNA: TGTGCCAGCAGCTTGGGACAGGGGACCTATGGCTACACCTTC.

The chain links TRBV7-2 to TRBJ1-2; D is perhaps TRBD1 (6 bases). The V gene's germline CDR1 is SGHTA and CDR2 FQGNSA. The CDR3 has 13 residues. The V and J ends lost 4 bases and 4 bases respectively, with 10 bases between them. The DNA for the CDR3 is TGTGCCAGCAGCTCGGACAGCCTCTATGGCTACACCTTC. This sequence encodes CASSSDSLYGYTF.

The chain joins TRBV7-2 to TRBJ2-3; 8 positions match TRBD2. Germline assignment: CDR1 SGHTA and CDR2 FQGNSA. Trimming at V came to 10 bases and at J to 3 bases, leaving 9 bases not matched to a gene. This CDR3 spans 14 amino acids. The CDR3 nucleotides are TGTGCCAAAGCCCAGCGGGGGCCAACAGATACGCAGTATTTT. Its protein product is CAKAQRGPTDTQYF.

This chain uses TRBV6-1 with TRBJ2-2, with no clear D. This CDR3 has 14 residues. V lost 7 bases and J lost 4, with 13 bases in between. Germline CDR1 MNHNS, CDR2 SASEGT. CDR3 nucleotides: TGTGCCAGCACCAGGACGGAGACCACCGGGGAGCTGTTTTTT. This sequence encodes CASTRTETTGELFF.

The rearrangement uses TRBV27 and TRBJ1-6; 9 nucleotides align to TRBD1. Losses at the gene ends were 4 bases for V and 7 bases for J; bases not matched to a gene: 11. Germline V gene lookup returns CDR1 MNHEY and CDR2 SMNVEV (reference sequence). The CDR3 sequence is 17 residues long. The CDR3 here is CASSYPSGTGINSPLHF. The CDR3, as DNA: TGTGCCAGCAGTTACCCCTCAGGGACAGGGATAAATTCACCCCTCCACTTT.

This chain connects TRBV13 to TRBJ2-1; D unresolved. Germline loops: CDR1 PRHDT, CDR2 FYEKMQ (reference sequence). The CDR3 consists of 15 residues. The V end lost 5 bases, the J end lost 10 bases, and 21 bases lay between the germline ends. CDR3 protein: CASSPRWAGRSEQFF. The CDR3 DNA reads TGTGCCAGCAGCCCTCGGTGGGCAGGACGTTCAGAGCAGTTCTTC.

The chain employs TRBV7-9 and TRBJ2-5, with a weak D call TRBD2 (5 bases). From germline, CDR1 is SEHNR and CDR2 FQNEAQ (reference sequence). The CDR3 sequence is 14 residues long. V lost 5 bases and J 2 bases, leaving 12 bases between the germline ends. This chain's CDR3 is CASSPEDFQETQYF. The CDR3 nucleotides read TGTGCCAGCAGCCCCGAGGACTTTCAAGAGACCCAGTACTTC.

This clone has only one observation. The V call is TRBV19, the J call TRBJ1-1; the match to TRBD1 covers 9 bases. Germline V lookup: CDR1 LNHDA, CDR2 SQIVND (reference sequence). V dropped 6 bases and J dropped 4; count of bases not matched to a gene: 9. The CDR3 contains 15 residues. CDR3 nucleotide sequence: TGTGCCAGTAGGGGACAGGGAGAGGGCGTCACTGAAGCTTTCTTT. It codes for CASRGQGEGVTEAFF.

The chain's CDR3 is CASRPPQDSGYTF. CDR3 DNA: TGTGCCAGCAGGCCGCCTCAGGATAGCGGCTACACCTTC. The V and J genes are TRBV7-8 and TRBJ1-2; D is undetermined. This CDR3 has 13 amino acids. V lost 6 bases and J lost 8, with 16 bases in between. Germline V lookup: CDR1 SGHVS, CDR2 FQNEAQ.

This sequence joins TRBV4-1 and TRBJ2-1; 9 bases line up with TRBD2. Germline CDR1 is MGHRA and CDR2 is YSYEKL. With 4 bases clipped from V and 1 base from J, the junction kept 2 bases outside the gene matches. This CDR3 has 15 residues. CDR3 protein: CASSLAGASYNEQFF. The CDR3 DNA is TGCGCCAGCAGCCTAGCGGGGGCATCCTACAATGAGCAGTTCTTC.

This rearrangement joins TRBV19 to TRBJ1-1; 10 bases map to TRBD1. Germline trimming cut 4 bases from V and 0 bases from J; bases unmatched to any gene: 8. This CDR3 is 17 amino acids long. Germline V gene data show CDR1 as LNHDA and CDR2 as SQIVND (reference sequence). The CDR3 DNA follows: TGTGCCAGTAGTAGGGGGACAGGGGAACCGGTGAACACTGAAGCTTTCTTT. Amino acid sequence: CASSRGTGEPVNTEAFF.

The gene calls are TRBV19 and TRBJ1-1; TRBD1 might be the D (6 bases). The CDR3 has 13 residues. Trimming removed 3 bases from V and 3 bases from J, with 8 bases in between. Germline V gene sequence: CDR1 LNHDA, CDR2 SQIVND (reference sequence). The DNA for the CDR3 is TGTGCCAGTAGTATGACAGGCGACACTGAAGCTTTCTTT. Amino acids: CASSMTGDTEAFF.

V gene TRBV12-5 combines with J gene TRBJ2-7; D is perhaps TRBD1 or TRBD2 (5 bases each). From germline, CDR1 is LGHNT and CDR2 FRNRAP. V lost 2 bases and J lost 3, with 14 bases in between. The CDR3 length is 15 residues. CDR3 in amino acids: CASGLLPSGGYEQYF. As DNA, the CDR3 is TGTGCTAGTGGTTTGCTCCCCTCTGGGGGCTACGAGCAGTACTTC.

The genes are TRBV18 and TRBJ2-7; possibly TRBD1 for D (6 bases). Germline lookup yields CDR1 KGHSH and CDR2 LQKENI. V dropped 3 bases and J dropped 2 bases, with 14 bases sitting between them. The CDR3 is 15 amino acids. The CDR3, as DNA: TGTGCCAGCTCACCGTGGGACAACGCGACCTACGAGCAGTACTTC. It yields the protein CASSPWDNATYEQYF. The entire variable domain, with the rest obtained from reference TRBV18 and TRBJ2-7, is as follows: NAGVMQNPRHLVRRRGQEARLRCSPMKGHSHVYWYRQLPEEGLKFMVYLQKENIIDESGMPKERFSAEFPKEGPSILRIQQVVRGDSAAYFCASSPWDNATYEQYFGPGTRLTVT.

The gene calls are TRBV7-9 and TRBJ2-7; a weak D match, TRBD2 (6 bases). The CDR3 is 17 residues long. Trimming removed 6 bases from V and 0 bases from J, with 21 bases in between. CDR1 is SEHNR, CDR2 FQNEAQ, per germline (reference sequence). The DNA of the CDR3 is TGTGCCAGCAGGGGGGGAAGCGGCCCTTATTCCTCCTACGAGCAGTACTTC. Its protein product is CASRGGSGPYSSYEQYF.